This entry features one TCR beta chain sequence. The sample is drawn from a study of blood T cell repertoires in COVID-19. In the study overall: Researchers got acute and convalescent COVID-19 samples from the United States, Italy and Spain. PBMCs, B-cell-depleted T cells, or T cells were the source of the cDNA or gDNA that made up the material.

In the study's own analysis: Quantification of nucleated cells was approximated via reference gene primer amplification. TCRdb keeps only in-frame clones here, not all; method: immunoSEQ multiplex PCR. V, J and clone size derive from that table, while D and trimming were established from the DNA sequence. The sample records tens of thousands of clones, around 84% being singletons. Deletions cut 3 bases from V and 1 base from J, with 9 bases between. CDR1 and CDR2 from the germline V gene are SEHNR and FQNEAQ (reference sequence). The CDR3 is 14 residues long. This sequence was found in a human donor in a cohort sampled during active COVID-19. The sequenced sample was peripheral blood. The chain uses TRBV7-9 and TRBJ1-1; unclear D gene. The CDR3 coding sequence is TGTGCCAGCAGCTTCTTACACCCGAACACTGAAGCTTTCTTT. It codes for CASSFLHPNTEAFF.